Included here is one T cell receptor beta chain sequence, with context. Its antigen is not known. The study pooled second doses at about 4 or about 12 weeks. This CDR3 contains 15 residues. Germline values: CDR1 SGDLS, CDR2 YYNGEE. V was pared by 3 bases and J by 4 bases, with 8 bases of the junction left unmatched. This entry comes from a study of T cell responses to AZD1222 COVID-19 vaccine. Points from the study as a whole: Epitopes outside B.1.351 and B.1.1.7 mutated regions reportedly drew nearly half of spike TCRs. The span of vaccine-associated CD4 TCRs extended across spike, with dominance at 160-218 and 743-854.

The method was immunoSEQ multiplex PCR; TCRdb's version includes in-frame clones alone and lacks a portion of them. The table has roughly 120,000 clones, about 91% seen once. This chain connects TRBV9 to TRBJ1-2; 8 nucleotides align to TRBD1. Specimen: peripheral blood, collected 28 days after the second AZD1222 dose. The sequence derives from an adult who received the AZD1222 COVID-19 vaccine. The CDR3: CASSERQGIGYGYTF. CDR3 sequence (DNA): TGTGCCAGCAGCGAAAGACAGGGGATCGGCTATGGCTACACCTTC.